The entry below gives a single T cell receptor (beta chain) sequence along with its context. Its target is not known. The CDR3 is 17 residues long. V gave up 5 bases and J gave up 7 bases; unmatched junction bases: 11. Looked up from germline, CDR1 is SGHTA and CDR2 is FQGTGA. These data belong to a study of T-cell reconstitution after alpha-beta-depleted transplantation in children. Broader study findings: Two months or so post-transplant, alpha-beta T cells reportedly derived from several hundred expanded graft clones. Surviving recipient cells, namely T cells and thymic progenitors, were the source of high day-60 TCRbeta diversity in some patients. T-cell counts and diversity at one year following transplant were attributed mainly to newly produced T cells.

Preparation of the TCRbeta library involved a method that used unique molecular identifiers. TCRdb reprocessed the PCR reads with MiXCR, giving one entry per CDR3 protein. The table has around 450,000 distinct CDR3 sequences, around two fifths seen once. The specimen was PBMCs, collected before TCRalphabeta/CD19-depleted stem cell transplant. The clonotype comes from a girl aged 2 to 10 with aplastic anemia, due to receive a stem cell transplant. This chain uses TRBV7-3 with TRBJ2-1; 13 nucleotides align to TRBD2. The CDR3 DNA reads TGTGCCAGCAGCGTGACTAGCGGGGGGCCAGGTAGTAATGAGCAGTTCTTC. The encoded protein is CASSVTSGGPGSNEQFF. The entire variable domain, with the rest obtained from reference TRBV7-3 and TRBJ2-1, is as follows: GAGVSQTPSNKVTEKGKYVELRCDPISGHTALYWYRQSLGQGPEFLIYFQGTGAADDSGLPNDRFFAVRPEGSVSTLKIQRTERGDSAVYLCASSVTSGGPGSNEQFFGPGTRLTVL.